This T cell receptor (beta chain) is from a study of T cell repertoires in cytomegalovirus infection. A word on this clonotype: Its cognate antigen is unknown.

In TCRdb, the reads were re-called with MiXCR into one record per CDR3 protein. The sample shows around 360,000 distinct CDR3 sequences, roughly a third of them seen only once. The CDR3 sequence is 15 residues long. The ends lost 5 bases at V and 3 bases at J; junction bases unmatched: 5. Germline V CDR1 and CDR2: MDHEN, SYDVKM. Sequencing used cultured PBMCs, obtained from culture after CMV antigen stimulation. V usage is TRBV28 and J usage is TRBJ2-5, with 11 nucleotides matching TRBD2. This TCR was recovered from a human donor in good health (CMV status not recorded). Some clones in this sample may be carry-over from other donors' samples. The CDR3: CASSPSGRREETQYF. For the CDR3, the DNA is TGTGCCAGCAGTCCTAGCGGGAGGCGGGAAGAGACCCAGTACTTC.